Listed below are T cell receptor beta chains from one sample, sequenced in a study of blood T cell repertoires in COVID-19. Profiling relied on immunoSEQ multiplex PCR, and the TCRdb table lists in-frame clones only, not all of them. There are 180,000 or so clones in the sample; about 85% occur only once, and about 1.2% lies in the top ten. The sequenced sample was peripheral blood. Every receptor here comes from a man aged 60 to 75 who had recovered from COVID-19. Each CDR3 is given with its conserved first and last residue. The D gene is left open where the match is weak. Some rows mark clone size as missing; the rest say once, few, many or name a class of expanded clone.

J,V,size,D,CDR3,DNA
TRBJ2-7,TRBV29-1,once,TRBD1,CSVETDRVYEQYF,TGCAGCGTTGAAACGGACAGGGTATACGAGCAGTACTTC
TRBJ2-5,TRBV7-6,once,TRBD2,CASSLVASGVETQYF,TGTGCCAGCAGCTTAGTGGCTAGCGGGGTAGAGACCCAGTACTTC
TRBJ2-7,TRBV19,NA,NA,CASRPRQGGTYEQYF,TGTGCCAGCAGGCCTCGGCAAGGGGGTACCTACGAGCAGTACTTC
TRBJ1-6,TRBV7-2,once,NA,CASNTPGWGSPLHF,TGTGCCAGCAATACTCCAGGGTGGGGTTCACCCCTCCACTTT
TRBJ2-5,TRBV19,NA,TRBD2,CASSVGGGETQYF,TGTGCCAGTAGCGTCGGGGGGGGAGAGACCCAGTACTTC
TRBJ2-5,TRBV3-1/TRBV3-2,NA,TRBD1,CASSQVSWTGGGQETQYF,TGTGCCAGCAGCCAAGTTTCCTGGACAGGGGGGGGACAAGAGACCCAGTACTTC
TRBJ2-7,TRBV15,NA,NA,CATSRDKHRVVGEQYF,TGTGCCACCAGCAGAGATAAGCACAGGGTAGTGGGGGAGCAGTACTTC
TRBJ2-7,TRBV19,many,NA,CASSIVHLAHEQYF,TGTGCCAGTAGTATAGTTCACCTAGCCCACGAGCAGTACTTC
TRBJ1-1,TRBV7-3,NA,TRBD1,CASSSAGGTEAFF,TGTGCCAGCAGCTCGGCAGGGGGCACTGAAGCTTTCTTT
TRBJ2-3,TRBV5-1,NA,TRBD2,CASSFRERGGTDTQYF,TGCGCCAGCAGCTTTAGGGAGCGGGGGGGCACAGATACGCAGTATTTT
TRBJ2-7,TRBV4-1,NA,TRBD1,CASSQRQGARREQYF,TGCGCCAGCAGCCAACGACAGGGCGCTCGTCGCGAGCAGTACTTC
TRBJ2-3,TRBV18,NA,TRBD2,CASSPSLAGTTDTQYF,TGTGCCAGCTCACCTTCCCTAGCGGGGACCACAGATACGCAGTATTTT
TRBJ2-7,TRBV11-3,NA,NA,CASSLVPSSEQYF,TGTGCCAGCAGCTTAGTCCCGAGTTCCGAGCAGTACTTC
TRBJ1-1,TRBV28,NA,NA,CASSLSGMDTEAFF,TGTGCCAGCAGTTTAAGCGGTATGGACACTGAAGCTTTCTTT
TRBJ2-7,TRBV7-2,NA,TRBD2,CASSLRGGSSYEQYF,TGTGCCAGCAGCTTACGGGGGGGATCCTCCTACGAGCAGTACTTC